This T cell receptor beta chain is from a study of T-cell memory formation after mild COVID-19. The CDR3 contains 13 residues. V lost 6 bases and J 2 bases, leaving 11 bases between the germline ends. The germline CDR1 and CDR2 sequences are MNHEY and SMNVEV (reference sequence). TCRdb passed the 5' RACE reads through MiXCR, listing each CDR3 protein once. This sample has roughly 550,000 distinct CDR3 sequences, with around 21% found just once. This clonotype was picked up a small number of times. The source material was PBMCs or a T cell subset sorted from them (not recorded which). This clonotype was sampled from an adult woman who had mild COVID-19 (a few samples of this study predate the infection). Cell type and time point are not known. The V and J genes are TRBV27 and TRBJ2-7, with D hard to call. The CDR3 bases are TGTGCCAGCAGAGGTTCATCCCCCTACGAGCAGTACTTC. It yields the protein CASRGSSPYEQYF.